A single sample gave rise to the 27 T cell receptor beta chains below, sequenced in a study of cytomegalovirus exposure and HLA in healthy donors. The primer mix had 60 Vbeta and 13 Jbeta primers. TCRdb keeps only in-frame clones here, not all; method: immunoSEQ multiplex PCR. The repertoire holds 170,000 or so clones, with 83% as singletons. Sequencing input: PBMCs. The receptors shown here come from a man aged 45-60 years in good health and CMV-seronegative.

The chain carries TRBV9 and TRBJ2-1, with D perhaps TRBD1 (6 bases). V was clipped by 0 bases and J by 7 bases, with 14 bases between them. The CDR3 spans 15 residues. Germline loops: CDR1 SGDLS, CDR2 YYNGEE. The CDR3 loop reads CASSVADSGQNEQFF. CDR3 DNA: TGTGCCAGCAGCGTAGCGGACAGCGGACAAAATGAGCAGTTCTTC.

This sequence joins TRBV7-3 and TRBJ2-1, with D hard to call. V was cut by 0 bases and J by 4 bases, with 10 bases left in between. Germline CDR1 reads SGHTA; CDR2 reads FQGTGA. CDR3 length: 15 amino acids. The CDR3 bases are TGTGCCAGCAGCTTAACCGGGTTTGGGTACAATGAGCAGTTCTTC. Translation: CASSLTGFGYNEQFF. Based on the CDR3 plus reference TRBV7-3 and TRBJ2-1, the full variable domain is GAGVSQTPSNKVTEKGKYVELRCDPISGHTALYWYRQSLGQGPEFLIYFQGTGAADDSGLPNDRFFAVRPEGSVSTLKIQRTERGDSAVYLCASSLTGFGYNEQFFGPGTRLTVL.

The genes are TRBV6-1 and TRBJ1-2; no clear D gene. The V and J ends lost 6 bases and 6 bases respectively, with 17 bases between them. Germline V lookup: CDR1 MNHNS, CDR2 SASEGT. The length of the CDR3 is 14 residues. CDR3: CASRQYIGQDGYTF. The CDR3 DNA reads as TGTGCCAGCAGACAGTACATTGGGCAGGATGGCTACACCTTC.

The V call is TRBV7-2, the J call TRBJ1-2; 7 positions match TRBD1. CDR1 and CDR2 (germline): SGHTA, FQGNSA. This CDR3 region has 17 residues. V dropped 5 bases and J dropped 2; count of bases not matched to a gene: 14. The CDR3 loop is CASSILGAGRGNYGYTF. The CDR3 nucleotides read TGTGCCAGCAGCATCCTCGGGGCCGGCAGGGGGAACTATGGCTACACCTTC.

The rearrangement links TRBV4-1 to TRBJ1-2, with D perhaps TRBD1 (5 bases). The CDR3 length is 16 residues. The germline gives CDR1 MGHRA, CDR2 YSYEKL. Trimming removed 0 bases from V and 3 bases from J, with 14 bases in between. CDR3 protein: CASSQDGAREDYGYTF. In DNA form, the CDR3 reads TGCGCCAGCAGCCAAGACGGGGCCAGGGAGGACTATGGCTACACCTTC.

In its sample, this clone was seen once. The V call is TRBV29-1, the J call TRBJ2-1, with 9 positions matching TRBD2. With V trimmed by 5 bases and J by 7 bases, 12 bases remained unmatched. Germline V gives CDR1 SQVTM, CDR2 ANQGSEA. This CDR3 has 15 residues. The CDR3 nucleotides are TGCAGCGTTCTGGCGGGCGGGGGGGCCTGGAATGAGCAGTTCTTC. It codes for CSVLAGGGAWNEQFF.

This sequence joins TRBV2 and TRBJ2-7, with 7 bases aligning to TRBD1. The germline V gene encodes CDR1 SNHLY and CDR2 FYNNEI. This CDR3 has 11 amino acids. V was clipped by 6 bases and J by 6 bases; unmatched bases: 2. CDR3: CASSDRAEQYF. The CDR3 DNA reads TGTGCCAGCAGCGACAGGGCCGAGCAGTACTTC.

CDR3 in DNA: TGTGCCAGCTCACTCGGACAGCCCTCTGGAAACACCATATATTTT. The encoded protein is CASSLGQPSGNTIYF. The chain joins TRBV18 to TRBJ1-3; tentative D call: TRBD1 (6 bases). Germline CDR1 KGHSH, CDR2 LQKENI. With 4 bases removed from V and 0 bases from J, the gap between germline ends came to 10 bases. There are 15 residues in the CDR3.

The CDR3 reads CASSQRGGIFEQYF. CDR3 bases: TGTGCCAGCAGTCAGCGGGGGGGGATCTTCGAGCAGTACTTC. The rearrangement links TRBV6-5 to TRBJ2-7, with 10 positions matching TRBD2. Germline V gene sequence: CDR1 MNHEY, CDR2 SVGAGI. V dropped 5 bases and J dropped 6; count of bases not matched to a gene: 7. The CDR3 has 14 residues.

The J gene is TRBJ2-1, the V gene TRBV7-3; TRBD2 agrees at 9 bases. This CDR3 has 17 amino acids. Germline trimming cut 5 bases from V and 2 bases from J; bases unmatched to any gene: 10. Germline V gene sequence: CDR1 SGHTA, CDR2 FQGTGA. The CDR3 sequence: CASSPNVLAGAYNEQFF. The CDR3 coding sequence is TGTGCCAGCAGCCCTAACGTACTAGCGGGCGCCTACAATGAGCAGTTCTTC.

This chain uses TRBV9 with TRBJ2-2; no definite D call. This CDR3 region has 13 residues. V shed 7 bases and J shed 5 bases, with 12 bases lying between them. CDR1 SGDLS and CDR2 YYNGEE come from the germline V gene. The CDR3 sequence is CASRLGLTGELFF. The CDR3 DNA is TGTGCCAGCCGCCTAGGCCTAACCGGGGAGCTGTTTTTT.

In this sample, this clone turned up once. Sequence at one end of the junction differs from germline and may be a read error. This specimen includes other DNA sequences encoding the same CDR3. V gene TRBV19 combines with J gene TRBJ1-6; the match to TRBD1 covers 10 bases. The CDR3 extends over 16 amino acids. In germline, CDR1 is LNHDA, CDR2 SQIVND (reference sequence). The DNA for the CDR3 is TGTGCCAGTAGTATATCCGGGACAGGGGTCAATTCCCCCCTCCACTTT. This translates into CASSISGTGVNSPLHF.

This chain joins TRBV5-1 and TRBJ2-7, with TRBD1 identical over 11 bases. The V gene end was trimmed by 4 bases and the J gene end by 3 bases; junction bases not matched to a gene: 6. Germline CDR1 SGHRS, CDR2 YFSETQ. CDR3 length equals 15 residues. CDR3 loop: CASSPWDRGFYEQYF. CDR3 DNA: TGCGCCAGCAGCCCCTGGGACAGGGGGTTCTACGAGCAGTACTTC.

V and J are TRBV7-2 and TRBJ1-4, with D possibly TRBD1 on 5 matching bases. CDR1 and CDR2 (germline): SGHTA, FQGNSA. This CDR3 comprises 14 residues. Trimming took off 5 bases at V and 8 bases at J, with 15 bases between the two ends. CDR3 in DNA: TGTGCCAGCAGCAGAACCGTGGGGCTAGAAAAACTGTTTTTT. Translated: CASSRTVGLEKLFF.

V gene TRBV19 combines with J gene TRBJ2-7; 8 bases are shared with TRBD1. Per germline, CDR1 LNHDA and CDR2 SQIVND (reference sequence). The CDR3 consists of 15 residues. V trimming: 5 bases; J trimming: 2 bases; junction bases outside the gene matches: 8. CDR3 amino acids: CASSPRDRKTYEQYF. The CDR3 DNA follows: TGTGCCAGTAGTCCCAGGGACAGGAAAACCTACGAGCAGTACTTC.

The V gene is TRBV11-2, the J gene TRBJ2-7, with 9 positions matching TRBD2. This CDR3 has 15 residues. Germline V lookup: CDR1 SGHAT, CDR2 FQNNGV. V lost 1 base to trimming and J lost 3 bases; unmatched junction nucleotides: 4. CDR3 region: CASSLVAGEGYEQYF. DNA of the CDR3: TGTGCCAGCAGCTTAGTAGCGGGAGAGGGCTACGAGCAGTACTTC.

The count of this clone is one. The chain links TRBV6-5 to TRBJ2-7; 8 bases map to TRBD1. J lost 6 bases, V lost 2 bases, and 3 bases had no gene match. Germline assignment: CDR1 MNHEY and CDR2 SVGAGI. The CDR3 has 13 amino acids. The DNA of the CDR3 is TGTGCCAGCAGTTACCCGGGACAGGCCGAGCAGTACTTC. It yields the protein CASSYPGQAEQYF.

This rearrangement joins TRBV30 to TRBJ1-2; D gene unclear. This CDR3 region has 13 residues. V was shortened by 4 bases and J by 4 bases, with 13 bases between the two germline ends. CDR1 and CDR2 from the germline V gene are GTSNPN and SVGIG (reference sequence). The CDR3 DNA sequence: TGTGCCTGGAATCCCGGCGGTAGCTATGGCTACACCTTC. Its translation: CAWNPGGSYGYTF. Together with reference TRBV30 and TRBJ1-2, the CDR3 gives the full variable domain: SQTIHQWPATLVQPVGSPLSLECTVEGTSNPNLYWYRQAAGRGLQLLFYSVGIGQISSEVPQNLSASRPQDRQFILSSKKLLLSDSGFYLCAWNPGGSYGYTFGSGTRLTVV.

Only one count was recorded for this clone. The chain joins TRBV4-2 to TRBJ2-2, with D tentatively TRBD2 (6 bases). The V end was cut by 0 bases, the J end by 5 bases, with 16 bases between. CDR1 is LGHNA, CDR2 YNFKEQ, per germline. There are 17 residues in the CDR3. CDR3 region: CASSQDLRDPRTGELFF. The CDR3 DNA reads as TGTGCCAGCAGCCAAGATTTGCGGGATCCGAGGACCGGGGAGCTGTTTTTT.

The chain has TRBV5-4 and TRBJ2-7; 8 bases align to TRBD2. Germline values: CDR1 SGHNT, CDR2 YYREEE (reference sequence). The V gene end was trimmed by 6 bases and the J gene end by 3 bases; junction bases not matched to a gene: 14. The length of the CDR3 is 16 residues. CDR3 in DNA: TGTGCCAGCACCCCGGGCGGGAGGAAAAGAAGCTACGAGCAGTACTTC. The encoded protein is CASTPGGRKRSYEQYF.

V gene TRBV7-6 combines with J gene TRBJ2-3, with D tentatively TRBD2 (6 bases). The germline V gene has CDR1 SGHVS and CDR2 FNYEAQ. This CDR3 region has 14 residues. Trimming left V 5 bases short and J 4 bases short, with 13 bases between. Here the CDR3 DNA reads TGTGCCAGCAGCCGGGGACTGGAGGCAGATACGCAGTATTTT. This sequence encodes CASSRGLEADTQYF.

The V gene is TRBV18, the J gene TRBJ2-1; D is undetermined. The CDR3 consists of 12 residues. Looked up from germline, CDR1 is KGHSH and CDR2 is LQKENI. The V gene lost 3 bases and the J gene lost 5 bases, with 5 bases spanning the gap. CDR3 DNA: TGTGCCAGCTCACCCCGGGACAATGAGCAGTTCTTC. Its protein product is CASSPRDNEQFF.

The V call is TRBV15, the J call TRBJ2-7; 10 nucleotides match TRBD1. After removal of 3 bases from V and 1 base from J, the junction contained 0 bases not matched to a gene. The CDR3 has 14 amino acids. Germline values: CDR1 LNHNV, CDR2 YYDKDF (reference sequence). CDR3 nucleotides: TGTGCCACCAGCAGGGGACAGGGGTCCTACGAGCAGTACTTC. Protein product: CATSRGQGSYEQYF.

The chain couples TRBV6-6 to TRBJ1-3, with D possibly matching TRBD1 (5 bases). V shed 2 bases and J shed 0 bases, with 11 bases lying between them. Germline V gene lookup returns CDR1 MNHNY and CDR2 SVGAGI (reference sequence). The CDR3 loop spans 16 amino acids. The CDR3 coding sequence is TGTGCCAGCAGTTACACATGGACACTCTCTGGAAACACCATATATTTT. Translating it yields CASSYTWTLSGNTIYF.

The chain joins TRBV7-6 to TRBJ1-2; D remains unclear. Trimming took 1 base from V and 11 from J, leaving 17 bases between them. This CDR3 is 14 amino acids long. Germline CDR1 SGHVS, CDR2 FNYEAQ. CDR3 loop: CASSLGRGQENYTF. The CDR3 DNA follows: TGTGCCAGCAGCTTAGGCCGAGGGCAGGAAAATTACACCTTC.

The V gene is TRBV2, the J gene TRBJ1-3; maybe TRBD1 (6 bases). V dropped 4 bases and J dropped 2 bases, with 12 bases sitting between them. The CDR3 runs to 15 residues. In germline, CDR1 is SNHLY, CDR2 FYNNEI. The CDR3 sequence is CASSGTQGPGNTIYF. The CDR3 DNA sequence: TGTGCCAGCAGTGGCACACAGGGCCCTGGAAACACCATATATTTT.

The V and J genes are TRBV19 and TRBJ2-3; 7 positions match TRBD1. V was clipped by 8 bases and J by 0 bases; unmatched bases: 5. This CDR3 contains 14 residues. CDR1 is LNHDA and CDR2 is SQIVND in the germline V gene (reference sequence). The chain's CDR3 is CASRGGYSTDTQYF. The CDR3 DNA sequence: TGTGCCAGTCGAGGGGGCTATAGCACAGATACGCAGTATTTT. Combining the CDR3 with reference TRBV19 and TRBJ2-3 gives the whole variable domain DGGITQSPKYLFRKEGQNVTLSCEQNLNHDAMYWYRQDPGQGLRLIYYSQIVNDFQKGDIAEGYSVSREKKESFPLTVTSAQKNPTAFYLCASRGGYSTDTQYFGPGTRLTVL.